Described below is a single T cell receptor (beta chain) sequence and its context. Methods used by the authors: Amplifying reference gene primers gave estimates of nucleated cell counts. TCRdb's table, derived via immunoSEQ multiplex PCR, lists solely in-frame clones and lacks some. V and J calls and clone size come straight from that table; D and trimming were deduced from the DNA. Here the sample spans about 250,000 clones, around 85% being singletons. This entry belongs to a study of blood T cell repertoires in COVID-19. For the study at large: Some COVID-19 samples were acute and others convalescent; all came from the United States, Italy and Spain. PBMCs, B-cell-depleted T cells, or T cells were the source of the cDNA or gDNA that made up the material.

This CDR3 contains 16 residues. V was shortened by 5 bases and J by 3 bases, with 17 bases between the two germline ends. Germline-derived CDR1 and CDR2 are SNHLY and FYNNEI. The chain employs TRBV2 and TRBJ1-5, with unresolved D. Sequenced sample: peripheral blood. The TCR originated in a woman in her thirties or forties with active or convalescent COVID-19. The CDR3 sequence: CASSFGLLVNNQPQHF. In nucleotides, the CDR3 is TGTGCCAGCAGTTTCGGACTTTTGGTGAACAATCAGCCCCAGCATTTT. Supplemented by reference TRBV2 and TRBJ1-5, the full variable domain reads EPEVTQTPSHQVTQMGQEVILRCVPISNHLYFYWYRQILGQKVEFLVSFYNNEISEKSEIFDDQFSVERPDGSNFTLKIRSTKLEDSAMYFCASSFGLLVNNQPQHFGDGTRLSIL.